These T cell receptor beta chains were read from a single sample in a study of breast tumors, draining lymph nodes, adjacent tissues. Using its own MiXCR run on the multiplex PCR reads, TCRdb lists one record per CDR3 protein. The table has about 140,000 distinct CDR3 sequences, 32% seen once. Sequencing was carried out using axillary lymph node tissue. These receptors all come from a female donor with breast cancer. Some clones in this sample may be carry-over from other donors' samples. CDR3s include the opening cysteine and the closing phenylalanine or tryptophan. A D gene is named only where the DNA matches it firmly. Not every row has a clone size; where given, it reads once, few, many or a size class.

V,J,size,D,DNA,CDR3
TRBV29-1,TRBJ2-3,-,TRBD2,TGCAGCGGGACTAGCGGGGGTACGCAGTATTTT,CSGTSGGTQYF
TRBV5-1,TRBJ2-3,many,-,TGCGCCAGCAGTCTGCAATTCGGGGGCACAGATACGCAGTATTTT,CASSLQFGGTDTQYF
TRBV20-1,TRBJ2-4,many,-,TGCAGTGCTCAGGTGGAGTTAGCCAAAAACATTCAGTACTTC,CSAQVELAKNIQYF
TRBV29-1,TRBJ1-1,-,-,TGCAGCGTTGAAGAAAGGGCGGGTGGTTCTGCCCAAGCTTTCTTT,CSVEERAGGSAQAFF
TRBV10-2,TRBJ1-4,once,TRBD1,TGCGCCAGCAGGACAGGGGCTAATGAAAAACTGTTTTTT,CASRTGANEKLFF
TRBV6-1,TRBJ2-7,many,-,TGTGCCAGCAGTGGCAGGACCGAACAGGGTCCCTACGAGCAGTACTTC,CASSGRTEQGPYEQYF
TRBV20-1,TRBJ2-3,many,TRBD2,TGCAGTGCTAGGCCAGCGGGGCCGGGCCTAAGCACAGATACGCAGTATTTT,CSARPAGPGLSTDTQYF
TRBV20-1,TRBJ2-3,many,TRBD1,TGCAGTGCTAGGGCCGGGACAGGGGACACAGATACGCAGTATTTT,CSARAGTGDTDTQYF
TRBV6-2/TRBV6-3,TRBJ2-5,-,TRBD2,TGTGCCACGGGGGAGGGAGATCAGCCCCAGTACTTC,CATGEGDQPQYF
TRBV12-5,TRBJ1-5,many,-,TGTGCTAGTGGTCCTCATCAGCCCCAGCATTTT,CASGPHQPQHF
TRBV5-5,TRBJ2-1,-,TRBD2,TGTGCCAGCAGCTTGGGGGGTCGGGGGAGGGAGGAGCAGTTCTTC,CASSLGGRGREEQFF
TRBV19,TRBJ2-3,many,-,TGTGCCAGTAGGAAAGGCGGTAGCACAGATACGCAGTATTTT,CASRKGGSTDTQYF
TRBV7-4,TRBJ1-6,-,-,TGTGCCGGCAGCTTAGTGCCTGGTTCTAGACGCTCCTTTGTTAATTCACCCCTCCGCTTT,CAGSLVPGSRRSFVNSPLRF
TRBV12-3/TRBV12-4,TRBJ2-3,once,TRBD2,TGTGCCAGCAGTTCCCCGGGAGGCAACACAGATACGCAGTATTTT,CASSSPGGNTDTQYF
TRBV27,TRBJ1-4,many,-,TGTGCCAGCAGTTTATCGACAACAACAACTAATGAAAAACTGTTTTTT,CASSLSTTTTNEKLFF
TRBV25-1,TRBJ2-1,-,TRBD1,TGTGCCAGCAGTGAGGGGGCAGGGGGCTTGGTAACTAATGAGCAGTTCTTC,CASSEGAGGLVTNEQFF
TRBV10-2,TRBJ2-6,few,TRBD1,TGCGCCAGCAGTACACAGGGGGCTGGGGCCAACGTCCTGACTTTC,CASSTQGAGANVLTF
TRBV29-1,TRBJ1-1,many,-,TGCAGCGTTGTGAGGACTGAAGCTTTCTTT,CSVVRTEAFF
TRBV20-1,TRBJ1-2,-,-,TGCAGTGCAGGGGGAAGAGCTAACTATGGCTACACCTTC,CSAGGRANYGYTF
TRBV5-8,TRBJ1-5,many,-,TGTGCCAGCAGCTTCCCCAGCCTCAATCAGCCCCAGCATTTT,CASSFPSLNQPQHF
TRBV5-1,TRBJ2-1,many,TRBD1,TGCGCCAGCAGCTTAACAGGGGGCCTGGATGAGCAGTTCTTC,CASSLTGGLDEQFF
TRBV5-1,TRBJ2-7,many,-,TGCGCCAGCAGCCCAGTCGGGGGCTGGGAGCAGTACTTC,CASSPVGGWEQYF
TRBV5-8,TRBJ1-4,many,-,TGTGCCAGCAGCAGGGGGGGTAATGAAAAACTGTTTTTT,CASSRGGNEKLFF
TRBV5-6,TRBJ2-5,few,-,TGTGCCAGCAGCTTAAAAGGGGCGGCGCATGAGACCCAGTACTTC,CASSLKGAAHETQYF
TRBV29-1,TRBJ1-1,few,-,TGCAGCGTTGTACCCCGGACAATGAACACTGAAGCTTTCTTT,CSVVPRTMNTEAFF
TRBV6-6,TRBJ1-2,many,-,TGTGCCAGCAGTTACGCGGGGGCTAACTATGGCTACACCTTC,CASSYAGANYGYTF
TRBV20-1,TRBJ1-1,-,-,TGCAGTGCTAGTGGGAACCGGGGGAACACTGAAGCTTTCTTT,CSASGNRGNTEAFF
TRBV7-2,TRBJ2-4,few,-,TGTGCCAGCAGCTTCCGGGGGCCCGGTGGAAACATTCAGTACTTC,CASSFRGPGGNIQYF
TRBV6-2/TRBV6-3,TRBJ2-1,-,TRBD1,TGTGCCAGCAGTTTACAGGGGGGTAGCTCCTACAATGAGCAGTTCTTC,CASSLQGGSSYNEQFF
TRBV29-1,TRBJ2-7,many,TRBD1,TGCAGCGTTGACCCCACAGGGGTAGGGTACGAGCAGTACTTC,CSVDPTGVGYEQYF
TRBV6-5,TRBJ1-6,many,TRBD1,TGTGCCAGCAGTAATCAGGGGGCTGGGGATTCACCCCTCCACTTT,CASSNQGAGDSPLHF
TRBV6-4,TRBJ1-1,few,-,TGTGCCACCGCGGAGAGACTGAACACTGAAGCTTTCTTT,CATAERLNTEAFF
TRBV29-1,TRBJ2-5,-,-,TGCAGCGTTGTTACCCCCGCTCAGGAGACCCAGTACTTC,CSVVTPAQETQYF
TRBV30,TRBJ1-2,many,TRBD1,TGTGCCTGGATGGCAGGGGGCGAGAGGAGAGGCTACACCTTC,CAWMAGGERRGYTF
TRBV28,TRBJ2-7,many,TRBD2,TGTGCCAGCAGCGACAGCGGGGGCAAGCAGTACTTC,CASSDSGGKQYF
TRBV6-6,TRBJ1-2,many,-,TGTGCCAGCAGTTACTCGGACACCACGCCGGGCTACACCTTC,CASSYSDTTPGYTF
TRBV30,TRBJ1-2,many,-,TGTGCCTGGAGTGTACCAGGGGCCGATGAGATCTATGGCTACACCTTC,CAWSVPGADEIYGYTF
TRBV9,TRBJ2-3,-,-,TGTGCCAGCAGCGCCGGACAGCCGAGCACAGATACGCAGTATTTT,CASSAGQPSTDTQYF
TRBV12-5,TRBJ2-3,many,-,TGTGCTAGTGGTTCTAGCGCCCGCACAGATACGCAGTATTTT,CASGSSARTDTQYF
TRBV5-8,TRBJ2-3,many,-,TGTGCCAGCAGCGAGGGAATAGTAGCTAGCACAGATACGCAGTATTTT,CASSEGIVASTDTQYF
TRBV7-9,TRBJ1-4,many,-,TGTGCCAGCAGCGATTTCGGAAAACGGGGGGAAAAACTGTTTTTT,CASSDFGKRGEKLFF
TRBV7-3,TRBJ1-1,few,TRBD1,TGTGCCAGCAGCCGACAGGGGGGCACTGAAGCTTTCTTT,CASSRQGGTEAFF
TRBV5-5,TRBJ2-3,many,-,TGTGCCAGCAGCTTGCTTCCGGGACCGCACCAGGATACGCAGTATTTT,CASSLLPGPHQDTQYF